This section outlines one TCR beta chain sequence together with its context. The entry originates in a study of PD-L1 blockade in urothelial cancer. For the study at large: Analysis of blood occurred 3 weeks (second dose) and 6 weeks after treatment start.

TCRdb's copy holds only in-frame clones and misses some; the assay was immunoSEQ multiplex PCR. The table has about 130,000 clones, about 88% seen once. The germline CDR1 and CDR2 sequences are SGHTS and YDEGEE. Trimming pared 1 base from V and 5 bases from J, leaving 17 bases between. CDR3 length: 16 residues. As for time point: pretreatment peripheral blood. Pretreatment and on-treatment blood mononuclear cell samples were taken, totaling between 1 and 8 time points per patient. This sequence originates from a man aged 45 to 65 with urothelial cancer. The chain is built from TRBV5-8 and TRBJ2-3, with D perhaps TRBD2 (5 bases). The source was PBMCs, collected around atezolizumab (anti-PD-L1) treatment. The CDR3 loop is CASSLWGLAGGDTQYF. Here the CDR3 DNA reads TGTGCCAGCAGCTTGTGGGGTCTGGCGGGTGGAGATACGCAGTATTTT. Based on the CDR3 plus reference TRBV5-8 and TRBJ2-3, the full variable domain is EAGVTQSPTHLIKTRGQQATLRCSPISGHTSVYWYQQALGLGLQFLLWYDEGEERNRGNFPPRFSGRQFPNYSSELNVNALELEDSALYLCASSLWGLAGGDTQYFGPGTRLTVL.